A single TCR beta chain is shown here with its context. Its antigen is unidentified. The same CDR3 is also encoded by other DNA sequences in this sample. From germline, CDR1 is KGHSH and CDR2 LQKENI. The CDR3 sequence is 13 residues long. V dropped 0 bases and J dropped 5 bases, with 6 bases sitting between them. The data stem from a study of shared clonotypes between healthy human individuals. Turning to the study itself: CD4 naive cells filled three plates per donor, CD4 memory three, CD8 naive two and CD8 memory one.

Study results and limitations: Memory subsets generally showed lower estimated richness than naive subsets. Apart from blood, nothing was sampled; tissue repertoires likely differ.

Authors' methods: With immunoSEQ giving junction-only sequences and no quality scores, filtering differed. Sequencing used immunoSEQ multiplex PCR; TCRdb keeps in-frame clones, though not all of them. V, J and clone size were drawn from that table, and D and trimming were deduced from the DNA. Altogether 2 million to 3 million clones are present, 80% to 95% being singletons, with the ten largest covering approximately 0.36%. The clonotype was recovered from a man younger than 35 in good health. Some clones in this sample may be carry-over from other donors' samples. Sequencing was performed on naive CD4+ T cells from PBMCs. Indicated subset: CD45RA+ positively selected. This rearrangement joins TRBV18 to TRBJ2-3; a weak D match, TRBD2 (6 bases). CDR3 sequence reads: CASSPPSGDTQYF. Written as DNA, the CDR3 is TGTGCCAGCTCACCACCTAGCGGAGATACGCAGTATTTT.